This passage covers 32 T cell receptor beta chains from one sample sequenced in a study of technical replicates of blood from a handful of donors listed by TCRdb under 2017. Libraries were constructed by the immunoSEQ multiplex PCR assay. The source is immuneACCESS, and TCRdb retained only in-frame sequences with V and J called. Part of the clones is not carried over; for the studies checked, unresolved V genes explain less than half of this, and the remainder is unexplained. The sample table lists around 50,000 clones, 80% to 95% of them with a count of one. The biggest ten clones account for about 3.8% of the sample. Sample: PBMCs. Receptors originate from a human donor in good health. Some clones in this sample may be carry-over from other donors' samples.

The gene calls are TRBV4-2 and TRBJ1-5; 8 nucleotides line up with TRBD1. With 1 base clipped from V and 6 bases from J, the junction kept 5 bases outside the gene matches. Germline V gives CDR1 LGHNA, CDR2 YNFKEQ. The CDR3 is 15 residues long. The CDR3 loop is CASSQADRESQPQHF. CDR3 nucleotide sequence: TGTGCCAGCAGCCAAGCGGACAGGGAGAGTCAGCCCCAGCATTTT.

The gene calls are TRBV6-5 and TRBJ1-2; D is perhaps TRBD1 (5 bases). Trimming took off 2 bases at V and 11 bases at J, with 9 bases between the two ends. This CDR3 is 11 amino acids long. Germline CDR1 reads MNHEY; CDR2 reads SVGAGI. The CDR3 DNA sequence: TGTGCCAGCAGTTACAAGGGGAATTACACCTTC. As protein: CASSYKGNYTF.

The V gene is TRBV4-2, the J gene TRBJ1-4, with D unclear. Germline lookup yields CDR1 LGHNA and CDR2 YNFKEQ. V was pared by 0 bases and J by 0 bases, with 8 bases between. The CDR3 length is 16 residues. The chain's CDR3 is CASSQDASATNEKLFF. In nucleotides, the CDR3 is TGTGCCAGCAGCCAAGATGCCAGTGCAACTAATGAAAAACTGTTTTTT.

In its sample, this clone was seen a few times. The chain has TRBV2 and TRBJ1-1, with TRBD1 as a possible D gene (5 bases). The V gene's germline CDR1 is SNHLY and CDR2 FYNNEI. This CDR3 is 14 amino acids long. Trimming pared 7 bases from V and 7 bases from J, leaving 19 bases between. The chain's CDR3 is CASNQRGGQGEAFF. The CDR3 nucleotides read TGTGCCAGCAACCAAAGGGGAGGTCAGGGTGAAGCTTTCTTT.

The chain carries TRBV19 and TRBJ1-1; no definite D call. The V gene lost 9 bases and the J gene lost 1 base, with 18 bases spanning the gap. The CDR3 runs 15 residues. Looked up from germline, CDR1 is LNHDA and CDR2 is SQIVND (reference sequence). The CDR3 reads CASNSRLAGNTEAFF. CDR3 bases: TGTGCCAGCAATTCCAGACTGGCGGGGAACACTGAAGCTTTCTTT.

The CDR3 protein is CASSYGSGREKLFF. The CDR3 DNA reads as TGTGCCAGCAGTTACGGTTCAGGGAGGGAAAAACTGTTTTTT. The chain joins TRBV6-5 to TRBJ1-4, with D maybe TRBD1 (5 bases). This CDR3 is built from 14 residues. Looked up from germline, CDR1 is MNHEY and CDR2 is SVGAGI. The V gene lost 2 bases and the J gene lost 8 bases, with 12 bases spanning the gap.

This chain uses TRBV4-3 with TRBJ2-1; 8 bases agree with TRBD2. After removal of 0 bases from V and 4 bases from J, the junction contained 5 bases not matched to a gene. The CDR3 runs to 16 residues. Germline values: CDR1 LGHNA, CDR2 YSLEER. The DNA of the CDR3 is TGCGCCAGCAGCCAAGAGACGGCGGGAGGTTACAATGAGCAGTTCTTC. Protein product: CASSQETAGGYNEQFF.

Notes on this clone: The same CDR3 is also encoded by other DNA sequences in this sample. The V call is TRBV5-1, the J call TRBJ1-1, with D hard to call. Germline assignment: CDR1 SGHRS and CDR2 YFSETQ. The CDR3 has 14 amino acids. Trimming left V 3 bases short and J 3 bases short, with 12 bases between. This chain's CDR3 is CASSSGGGYTEAFF. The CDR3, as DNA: TGCGCCAGCAGCTCAGGCGGAGGGTACACTGAAGCTTTCTTT.

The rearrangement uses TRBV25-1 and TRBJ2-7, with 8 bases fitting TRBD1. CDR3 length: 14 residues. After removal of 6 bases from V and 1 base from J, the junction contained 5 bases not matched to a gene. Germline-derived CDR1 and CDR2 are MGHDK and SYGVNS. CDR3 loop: CASSRTGTSYEQYF. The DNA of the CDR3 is TGTGCCAGCAGCCGGACAGGGACATCCTACGAGCAGTACTTC.

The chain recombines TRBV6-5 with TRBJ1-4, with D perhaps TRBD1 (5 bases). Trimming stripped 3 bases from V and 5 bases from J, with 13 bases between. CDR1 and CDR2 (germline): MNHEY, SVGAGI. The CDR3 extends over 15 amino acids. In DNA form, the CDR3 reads TGTGCCAGCAGTTATCTTGACAGCCGGAATGAAAAACTGTTTTTT. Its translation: CASSYLDSRNEKLFF.

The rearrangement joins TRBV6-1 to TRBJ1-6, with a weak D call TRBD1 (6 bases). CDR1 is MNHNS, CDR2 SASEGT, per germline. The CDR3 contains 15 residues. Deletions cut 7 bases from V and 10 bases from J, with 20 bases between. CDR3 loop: CASTQEWGGGSPLHF. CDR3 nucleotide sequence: TGTGCCAGCACTCAAGAATGGGGAGGGGGATCACCCCTCCACTTT.

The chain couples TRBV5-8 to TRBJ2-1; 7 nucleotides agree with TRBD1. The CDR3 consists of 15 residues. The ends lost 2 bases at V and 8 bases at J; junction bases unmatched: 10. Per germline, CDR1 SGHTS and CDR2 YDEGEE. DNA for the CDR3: TGTGCCAGCAGCTTTAGAGTTACAGGGGTCGATGAGCAGTTCTTC. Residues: CASSFRVTGVDEQFF.

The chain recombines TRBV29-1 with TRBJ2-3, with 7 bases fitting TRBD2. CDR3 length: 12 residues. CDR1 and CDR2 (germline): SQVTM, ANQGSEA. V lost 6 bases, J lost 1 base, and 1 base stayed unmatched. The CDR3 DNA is TGCAGCGTGGGGGGGGGCACAGATACGCAGTATTTT. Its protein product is CSVGGGTDTQYF.

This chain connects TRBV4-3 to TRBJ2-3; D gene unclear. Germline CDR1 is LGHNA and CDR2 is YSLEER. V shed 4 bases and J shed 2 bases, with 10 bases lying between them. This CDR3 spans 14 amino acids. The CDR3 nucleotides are TGCGCCAGCAGCCCATCCGACTTCACAGATACGCAGTATTTT. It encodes CASSPSDFTDTQYF.

CDR3 amino acids: CASSEGDFSYEQYF. DNA for the CDR3: TGTGCCAGCAGTGAAGGGGACTTCTCCTACGAGCAGTACTTC. The chain carries TRBV6-1 and TRBJ2-7, with TRBD2 as a possible D gene (6 bases). This CDR3 has 14 residues. V shed 1 base and J shed 0 bases, with 7 bases lying between them. Looked up from germline, CDR1 is MNHNS and CDR2 is SASEGT.

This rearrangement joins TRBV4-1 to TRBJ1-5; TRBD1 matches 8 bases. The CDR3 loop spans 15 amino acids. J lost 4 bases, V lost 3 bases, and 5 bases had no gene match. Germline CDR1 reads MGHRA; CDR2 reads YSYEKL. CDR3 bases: TGCGCCAGCAGCCAGTGGACAGGGAGTAATCAGCCCCAGCATTTT. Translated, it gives CASSQWTGSNQPQHF.

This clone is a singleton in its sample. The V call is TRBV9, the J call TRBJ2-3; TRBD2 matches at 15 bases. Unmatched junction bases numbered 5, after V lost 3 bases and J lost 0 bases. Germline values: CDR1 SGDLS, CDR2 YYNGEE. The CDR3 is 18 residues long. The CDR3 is CASSAGTSGGSSTDTQYF. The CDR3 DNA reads TGTGCCAGCAGCGCCGGGACTAGCGGGGGGTCTAGCACAGATACGCAGTATTTT.

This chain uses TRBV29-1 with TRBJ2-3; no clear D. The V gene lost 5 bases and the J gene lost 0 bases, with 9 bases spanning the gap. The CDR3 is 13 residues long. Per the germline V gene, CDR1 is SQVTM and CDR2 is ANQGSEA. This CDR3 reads CSVKFTSTDTQYF. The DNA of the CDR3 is TGCAGCGTTAAATTCACTAGCACAGATACGCAGTATTTT.

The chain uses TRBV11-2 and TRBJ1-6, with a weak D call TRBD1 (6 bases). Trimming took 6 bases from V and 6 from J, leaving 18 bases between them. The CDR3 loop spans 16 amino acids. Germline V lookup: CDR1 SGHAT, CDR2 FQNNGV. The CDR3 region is CASRRPFSGVNSPLHF. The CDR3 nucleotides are TGTGCCAGCAGACGACCATTTTCAGGGGTTAATTCACCCCTCCACTTT.

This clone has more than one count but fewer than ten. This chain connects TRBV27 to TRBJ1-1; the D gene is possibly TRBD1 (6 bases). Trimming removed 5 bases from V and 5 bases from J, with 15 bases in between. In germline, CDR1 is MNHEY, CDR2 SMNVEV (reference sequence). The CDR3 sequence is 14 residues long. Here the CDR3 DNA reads TGTGCCAGCAGTCCAGTCGCAGGGGTAACTGAAGCTTTCTTT. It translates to CASSPVAGVTEAFF.

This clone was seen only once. For the CDR3, the DNA is TGTGCCAGCAGTGGCTACTCAGGCTCCTACAATGAGCAGTTCTTC. As protein: CASSGYSGSYNEQFF. The chain employs TRBV28 and TRBJ2-1, with D unclear. The germline V and J ends were trimmed by 5 bases and 0 bases, with 11 bases remaining between them. This CDR3 region has 15 residues. Germline V lookup: CDR1 MDHEN, CDR2 SYDVKM.

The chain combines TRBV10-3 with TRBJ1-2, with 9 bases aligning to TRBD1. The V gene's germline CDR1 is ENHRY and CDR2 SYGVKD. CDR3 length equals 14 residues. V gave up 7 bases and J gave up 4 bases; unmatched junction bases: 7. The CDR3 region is CAIKTGGLGYGYTF. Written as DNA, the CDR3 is TGTGCCATCAAGACAGGGGGTTTGGGCTATGGCTACACCTTC.

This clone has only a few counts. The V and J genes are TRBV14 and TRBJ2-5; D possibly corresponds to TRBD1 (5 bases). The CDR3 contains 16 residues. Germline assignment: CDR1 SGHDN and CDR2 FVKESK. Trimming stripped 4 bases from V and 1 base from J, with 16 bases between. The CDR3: CASSRISLGLQETQYF. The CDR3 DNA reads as TGTGCCAGCAGCCGCATATCTTTGGGGCTCCAAGAGACCCAGTACTTC.

CDR3 coding DNA: TGTGCCAGCAGGACTAGCAACAATGAGCAGTTCTTC. This sequence encodes CASRTSNNEQFF. The rearrangement uses TRBV2 and TRBJ2-1, with 7 bases identical to TRBD2. CDR1 SNHLY and CDR2 FYNNEI come from the germline V gene. CDR3 length: 12 residues. J gave up 5 bases and V 6 bases, and 1 base lay outside the gene matches. Combining the CDR3 with reference TRBV2 and TRBJ2-1 gives the whole variable domain EPEVTQTPSHQVTQMGQEVILRCVPISNHLYFYWYRQILGQKVEFLVSFYNNEISEKSEIFDDQFSVERPDGSNFTLKIRSTKLEDSAMYFCASRTSNNEQFFGPGTRLTVL.

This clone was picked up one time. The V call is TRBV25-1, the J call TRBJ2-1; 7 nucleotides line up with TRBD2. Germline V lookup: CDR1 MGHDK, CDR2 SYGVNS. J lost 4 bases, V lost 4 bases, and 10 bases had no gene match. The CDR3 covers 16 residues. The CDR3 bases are TGTGCCAGCAGTGGGGGGGGTAGCGGTTCATACAATGAGCAGTTCTTC. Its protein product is CASSGGGSGSYNEQFF.

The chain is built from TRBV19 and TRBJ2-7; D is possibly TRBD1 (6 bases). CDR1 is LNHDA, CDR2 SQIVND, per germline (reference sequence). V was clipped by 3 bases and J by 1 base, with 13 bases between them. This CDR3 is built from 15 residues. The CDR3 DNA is TGTGCCAGTAGTATTAGTTCCCAGGGGTCCTACGAGCAGTACTTC. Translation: CASSISSQGSYEQYF.

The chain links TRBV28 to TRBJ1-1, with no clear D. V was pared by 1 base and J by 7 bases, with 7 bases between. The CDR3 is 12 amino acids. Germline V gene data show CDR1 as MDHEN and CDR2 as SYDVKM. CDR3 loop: CASSLFGFEAFF. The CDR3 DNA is TGTGCCAGCAGTTTATTCGGGTTTGAAGCTTTCTTT.

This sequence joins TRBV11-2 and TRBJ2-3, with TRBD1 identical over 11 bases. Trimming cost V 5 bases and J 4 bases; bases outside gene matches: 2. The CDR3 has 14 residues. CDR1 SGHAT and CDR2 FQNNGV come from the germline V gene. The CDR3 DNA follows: TGTGCCAGCAGCCCGGACAGGGGGCCAGATACGCAGTATTTT. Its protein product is CASSPDRGPDTQYF.

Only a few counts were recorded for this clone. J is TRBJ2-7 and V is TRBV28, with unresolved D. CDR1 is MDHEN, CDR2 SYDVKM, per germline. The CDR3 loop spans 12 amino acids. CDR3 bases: TGTGTGACACATCAAAGCTCCTACGAGCAGTACTTC. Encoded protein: CVTHQSSYEQYF.

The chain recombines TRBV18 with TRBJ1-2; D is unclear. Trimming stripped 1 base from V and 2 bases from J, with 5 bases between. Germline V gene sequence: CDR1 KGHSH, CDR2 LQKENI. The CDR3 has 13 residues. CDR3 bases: TGTGCCAGCTCACCACGGCAGAACTATGGCTACACCTTC. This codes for CASSPRQNYGYTF.

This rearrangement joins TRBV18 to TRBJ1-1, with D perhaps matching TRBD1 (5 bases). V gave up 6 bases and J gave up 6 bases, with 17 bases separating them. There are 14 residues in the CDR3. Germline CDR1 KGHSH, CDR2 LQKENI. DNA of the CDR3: TGTGCCAGCTCCCTAACGGTCCAGGGTGCTGAAGCTTTCTTT. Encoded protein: CASSLTVQGAEAFF.

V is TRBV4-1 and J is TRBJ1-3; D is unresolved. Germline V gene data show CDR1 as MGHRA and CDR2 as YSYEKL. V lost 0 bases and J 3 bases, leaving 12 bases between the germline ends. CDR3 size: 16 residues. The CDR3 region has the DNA TGCGCCAGCAGCCAAGATCCTCGGGGTAATGGAAACACCATATATTTT. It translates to CASSQDPRGNGNTIYF.